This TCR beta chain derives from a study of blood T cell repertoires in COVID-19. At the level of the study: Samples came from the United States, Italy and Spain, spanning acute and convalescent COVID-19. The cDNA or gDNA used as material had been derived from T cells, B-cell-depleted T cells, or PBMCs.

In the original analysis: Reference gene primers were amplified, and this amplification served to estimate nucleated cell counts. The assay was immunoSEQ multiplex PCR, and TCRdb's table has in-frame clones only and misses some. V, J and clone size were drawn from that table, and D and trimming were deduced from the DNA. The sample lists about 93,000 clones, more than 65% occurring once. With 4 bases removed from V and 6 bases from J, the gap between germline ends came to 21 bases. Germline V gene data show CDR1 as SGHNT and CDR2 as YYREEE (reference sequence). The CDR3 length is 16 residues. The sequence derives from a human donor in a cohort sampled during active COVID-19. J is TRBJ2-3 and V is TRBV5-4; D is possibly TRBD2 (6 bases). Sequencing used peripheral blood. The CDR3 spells CASSHGLTQGSDTQYF. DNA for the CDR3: TGTGCCAGCAGCCATGGACTAACCCAAGGTAGTGATACGCAGTATTTT.